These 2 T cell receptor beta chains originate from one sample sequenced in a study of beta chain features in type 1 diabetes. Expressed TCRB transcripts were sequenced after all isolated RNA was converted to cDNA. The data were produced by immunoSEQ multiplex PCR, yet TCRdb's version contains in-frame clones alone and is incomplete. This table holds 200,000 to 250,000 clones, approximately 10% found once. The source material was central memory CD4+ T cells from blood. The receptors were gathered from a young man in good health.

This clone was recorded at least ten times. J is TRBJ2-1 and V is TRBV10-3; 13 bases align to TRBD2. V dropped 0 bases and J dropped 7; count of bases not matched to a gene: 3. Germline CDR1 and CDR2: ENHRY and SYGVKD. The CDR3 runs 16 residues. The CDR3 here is CAISESATSGGNEQFF. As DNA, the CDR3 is TGTGCCATCAGTGAGTCTGCGACTAGCGGGGGGAATGAGCAGTTCTTC.

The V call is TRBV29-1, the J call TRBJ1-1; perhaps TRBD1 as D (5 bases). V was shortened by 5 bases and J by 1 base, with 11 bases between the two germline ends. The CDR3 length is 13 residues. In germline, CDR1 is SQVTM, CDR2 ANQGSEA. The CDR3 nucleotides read TGCAGCGTTCGACGGGACGCGAACACTGAAGCTTTCTTT. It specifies CSVRRDANTEAFF. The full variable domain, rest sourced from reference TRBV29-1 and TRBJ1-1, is SAVISQKPSRDICQRGTSLTIQCQVDSQVTMMFWYRQQPGQSLTLIATANQGSEATYESGFVIDKFPISRPNLTFSTLTVSNMSPEDSSIYLCSVRRDANTEAFFGQGTRLTVV.